The T cell receptor (beta chain) under discussion was sequenced for a study of OX40 agonist ivuxolimab in advanced cancers. Background for the entire study: Ivuxolimab was a fully human IgG2 agonistic monoclonal antibody targeting the costimulatory receptor OX40 (CD134). Intravenous ivuxolimab was administered to patients every 2 weeks at six dose levels: 0.01, 0.1, 0.3, 1.5, 3 and 10 mg/kg. Among the 52 dose-escalation patients, approximately 20 had hepatocellular carcinoma, 15 or so melanoma, 9 renal cell carcinoma and 9 head and neck cancer. A male proportion of 82.7% and a mean age of approximately 58 years, ranging from roughly 23 to 80, were recorded for the dose-escalation cohort. Prior anti-PD-1, anti-PD-L1 or anti-CTLA-4 therapy was permitted, and 40% to 50% of dose-escalation patients had received checkpoint inhibitors. Partial responses were achieved by three dose-escalation patients, of whom one had hepatocellular carcinoma and two had cutaneous melanoma. Peripheral TCRbeta sequencing was intended to test whether TCR sequence diversity was altered and clonal T-cell expansion was caused by ivuxolimab. The paper reports the monotherapy dose-escalation portion (N of about 50 patients) of the phase I ivuxolimab trial.

The germline V gene encodes CDR1 SGHTA and CDR2 FQGNSA. Reading from cysteine to phenylalanine, the CDR3 counts 12 amino acids. CDR3 DNA is the only sequence kept; it has 36 bases, read in frame from the first base. V and J lose 3 bases and 2 bases, and a span of 5 bases separates them. Turning to this clone: The antigen this receptor binds is unknown. Per-nucleotide qualities are absent, and no much larger clonotype sits a single base away.

Patients with a history of autoimmune disease or receiving systemic immunosuppression were excluded from the trial. In every dose cohort, peripheral blood was drawn for TCR sequencing at baseline, cycle 4 day 1, and cycle 7 day 1. The samples were drawn from a first-in-human, open-label, multicenter phase I dose-escalation trial of ivuxolimab. Adults with locally advanced or metastatic melanoma, renal cell carcinoma, hepatocellular carcinoma or head and neck squamous cell carcinoma were enrolled in the trial. Before TCR sequencing, CD4+ T cells and CD8+ T cells from peripheral blood were sorted into separate populations. Overall study results and their limits: Clonal expansion of both CD4+ and CD8+ blood T cells was observed from baseline to week 6 at doses 0.1 to 3.0 mg/kg. On average, CD8+ T cells showed more expanded clones than CD4+ T cells after ivuxolimab. In the 0.1-3.0 mg/kg groups, partial responders had among the lowest normalized peripheral clonal expansion, particularly in CD8+ T cells. The antigen specificity of the clonally expanded peripheral T cells was not determined. Low levels of normalized T-cell clonal expansion were also seen in some patients who did not respond.

Genomic DNA was isolated from the sorted cells so that the TCRbeta CDR3 region could be sequenced. The immunoSEQ Assay was used to sequence the TCRbeta CDR3 regions. TCRdb took this table from immuneACCESS and kept in-frame rearrangements with V and J called. Such tables lack part of the clones; where checked against another copy, unresolved V genes explain under half of the gap, and the rest is unexplained. Counted in this sample were around 150,000 clones; 94% of them appeared once. Jointly, the top ten make up under 0.4% of the sample. The receptor's source is an adult with an advanced solid tumor such as melanoma, head and neck, liver or kidney cancer. Here the sequenced sample was CD4+ or CD8+ T cells sorted from blood, taken in a trial of the OX40 agonist ivuxolimab. This sequence uses TRBV7-2 and TRBJ2-7; the D gene cannot be named for sure. The CDR3 region has the sequence CASSLVAYEQYF. The DNA reads as follows: TGTGCCAGCAGCTTGGTCGCCTACGAGCAGTACTTC.